One and the same sample provided the 17 T cell receptor beta chains below, sequenced in a study of shared clonotypes between healthy human individuals. Assay: immunoSEQ multiplex PCR; the TCRdb copy retains only in-frame clones and omits some. The sample lists approximately 2,300,000 clones; just under 95% were seen once. The material sequenced was naive CD4+ T cells from PBMCs. Specified subset: CD45RA+ positively selected. Receptor source: a man younger than 35 in good health. Some clones in this sample may be carry-over from other donors' samples.

The gene calls are TRBV7-9 and TRBJ2-3, with a weak D call TRBD2 (5 bases). The CDR3 has 13 residues. Germline loops: CDR1 SEHNR, CDR2 FQNEAQ (reference sequence). V dropped 4 bases and J dropped 7 bases, with 12 bases sitting between them. The CDR3 protein is CASSSRGGNTQYF. CDR3 nucleotides: TGTGCCAGCAGCTCCCGGGGTGGAAATACGCAGTATTTT.

The chain combines TRBV30 with TRBJ1-5; no reliable D call. Trimming took off 0 bases at V and 1 base at J, with 22 bases between the two ends. Germline V CDR1 and CDR2: GTSNPN, SVGIG (reference sequence). This CDR3 is 19 amino acids long. The CDR3 reads CAWSVRAEGKLGSNQPQHF. The CDR3 DNA is TGTGCCTGGAGTGTAAGGGCAGAGGGTAAGTTGGGAAGCAATCAGCCCCAGCATTTT.

Details on this clone: At the DNA level, this CDR3 is encoded by other sequences in the same sample as well. The CDR3 DNA reads as TGCGCCAGCAGCTCACAAGGGAACACTGAAGCTTTCTTT. This gives the protein CASSSQGNTEAFF. V usage is TRBV5-1 and J usage is TRBJ1-1; D is unresolved. V lost 3 bases to trimming and J lost 1 base, with 7 bases between them. In germline, CDR1 is SGHRS, CDR2 YFSETQ. This CDR3 comprises 13 residues.

The chain uses TRBV5-1 and TRBJ2-1; weak D call: TRBD2 (5 bases). With 3 bases removed from V and 9 bases from J, the gap between germline ends came to 10 bases. This CDR3 is 12 amino acids long. Germline CDR1 reads SGHRS; CDR2 reads YFSETQ. CDR3 sequence reads: CASSSLGSEQFF. The CDR3 coding sequence is TGCGCCAGCAGCTCCCTTGGGAGTGAGCAGTTCTTC.

Only one count was recorded for this clone. The genes are TRBV14 and TRBJ1-1, with D perhaps TRBD1 (6 bases). The CDR3 has 13 residues. V lost 8 bases and J lost 1, with 11 bases in between. From germline, CDR1 is SGHDN and CDR2 FVKESK. The CDR3 DNA sequence: TGTGCCAGCGCGAGGGACAAGAACACTGAAGCTTTCTTT. Its translation is CASARDKNTEAFF.

The V and J genes are TRBV19 and TRBJ1-5, with 9 nucleotides matching TRBD1. The CDR3 is made up of 15 amino acids. The V segment lost 5 bases and the J segment 6 bases; nucleotides outside the gene matches: 8. Germline CDR1 is LNHDA and CDR2 is SQIVND (reference sequence). The CDR3 nucleotides read TGTGCCAGTAGTTTCGACAGGGGGTTACGTCAGCCCCAGCATTTT. It translates to CASSFDRGLRQPQHF.

The chain links TRBV7-2 to TRBJ2-1, with a tentative D call TRBD1 (6 bases). Germline values: CDR1 SGHTA, CDR2 FQGNSA. The CDR3 sequence is 13 residues long. Trimming left V 5 bases short and J 4 bases short, with 9 bases between. The CDR3: CASSGGLYNEQFF. DNA for the CDR3: TGTGCCAGCAGCGGGGGCCTTTACAATGAGCAGTTCTTC.

The chain combines TRBV6-1 with TRBJ1-2, with 10 positions matching TRBD1. Germline V gene lookup returns CDR1 MNHNS and CDR2 SASEGT. The ends lost 6 bases at V and 1 base at J; junction bases unmatched: 5. This CDR3 comprises 15 residues. CDR3 loop: CASSPRDRGNYGYTF. CDR3 DNA sequence: TGTGCCAGCAGCCCCCGGGACAGGGGTAACTATGGCTACACCTTC.

The V gene is TRBV20-1, the J gene TRBJ2-7; D is possibly TRBD1 (5 bases). The CDR3 length is 11 residues. V lost 6 bases, J lost 5 bases, and 11 bases lay in between. CDR1 and CDR2 (germline): DFQATT, SNEGSKA (reference sequence). CDR3 bases: TGCAGTGCCCAGGGTTGGGACGAGCAGTACTTC. This translates into CSAQGWDEQYF.

The chain couples TRBV28 to TRBJ2-7; 7 nucleotides match TRBD1. The CDR3 spans 12 residues. Germline CDR1 MDHEN, CDR2 SYDVKM. V gave up 8 bases and J gave up 3 bases; unmatched junction bases: 4. The chain's CDR3 is CASRGGYYEQYF. The CDR3 DNA reads as TGTGCCAGCCGAGGGGGCTACTACGAGCAGTACTTC.

Comments on this clone: The same CDR3 arises from other DNA sequences in this sample as well. V usage is TRBV6-5 and J usage is TRBJ2-7, with TRBD1 identical over 8 bases. Germline CDR1 MNHEY, CDR2 SVGAGI. The junction had 7 bases not matched to a gene; V was cut back by 6 bases and J by 3 bases. The CDR3 extends over 14 amino acids. CDR3 amino acids: CASSAGQGSYEQYF. CDR3 coding DNA: TGTGCCAGCAGCGCTGGACAGGGAAGCTACGAGCAGTACTTC.

This clone was counted once. The CDR3 sequence is CSVGGTGVKNEQYF. The CDR3 nucleotides read TGCAGCGTTGGAGGGACAGGGGTAAAGAACGAGCAGTACTTC. The rearrangement uses TRBV29-1 and TRBJ2-7; 10 bases match TRBD1. V was pared by 4 bases and J by 5 bases, with 8 bases of the junction left unmatched. The CDR3 has 14 residues. In germline, CDR1 is SQVTM, CDR2 ANQGSEA.

As to this clone: This sample also contains other DNA sequences that code for the same CDR3. The chain couples TRBV6-5 to TRBJ1-5; no reliable D call. Trimming took off 0 bases at V and 6 bases at J, with 6 bases between the two ends. CDR3 size: 13 residues. CDR1 and CDR2 from the germline V gene are MNHEY and SVGAGI. As DNA, the CDR3 is TGTGCCAGCAGTTACTCACGCGGTCAGCCCCAGCATTTT. It specifies CASSYSRGQPQHF.

This sequence joins TRBV16 and TRBJ1-5, with TRBD1 identical over 10 bases. Germline-derived CDR1 and CDR2 are KGHSY and FQNENV. Germline trimming cut 0 bases from V and 4 bases from J; bases unmatched to any gene: 12. This CDR3 spans 19 amino acids. The CDR3 reads CASSQSGQGTRVRNQPQHF. DNA of the CDR3: TGTGCCAGCAGCCAATCGGGACAGGGGACTCGAGTGAGAAATCAGCCCCAGCATTTT. The full variable domain, rest sourced from reference TRBV16 and TRBJ1-5, is GEEVAQTPKHLVRGEGQKAKLYCAPIKGHSYVFWYQQVLKNEFKFLISFQNENVFDETGMPKERFSAKCLPNSPCSLEIQATKLEDSAVYFCASSQSGQGTRVRNQPQHFGDGTRLSIL.

For the CDR3, the DNA is TGTGCCAGTAGTATAGATTCCGGGCCCTACAATGAGCAGTTCTTC. It specifies CASSIDSGPYNEQFF. The rearrangement joins TRBV19 to TRBJ2-1; D is undetermined. Trimming took 0 bases from V and 2 from J, leaving 8 bases between them. The CDR3 is 15 residues long. CDR1 and CDR2 from the germline V gene are LNHDA and SQIVND (reference sequence). Drawing the rest from reference TRBV19 and TRBJ2-1, the complete variable domain is DGGITQSPKYLFRKEGQNVTLSCEQNLNHDAMYWYRQDPGQGLRLIYYSQIVNDFQKGDIAEGYSVSREKKESFPLTVTSAQKNPTAFYLCASSIDSGPYNEQFFGPGTRLTVL.

The V gene is TRBV4-3, the J gene TRBJ2-1, with TRBD1 as a possible D gene (6 bases). This CDR3 is 17 amino acids long. V was trimmed by 2 bases and J by 0 bases, leaving 14 bases between them. Germline-derived CDR1 and CDR2 are LGHNA and YSLEER. The CDR3, as DNA: TGCGCCAGCAGCCAAAACCCGCAGGGGAGCTCCTACAATGAGCAGTTCTTC. It encodes CASSQNPQGSSYNEQFF.

The rearrangement links TRBV28 to TRBJ2-7, with 8 bases matching TRBD2. This CDR3 contains 16 residues. CDR1 is MDHEN, CDR2 SYDVKM, per germline. Trimming cost V 5 bases and J 2 bases; bases outside gene matches: 11. In DNA, the CDR3 is TGTGCCAGCAGTCCTTTTCTAGCGGGTGCCCCCTACGAGCAGTACTTC. This gives the protein CASSPFLAGAPYEQYF.